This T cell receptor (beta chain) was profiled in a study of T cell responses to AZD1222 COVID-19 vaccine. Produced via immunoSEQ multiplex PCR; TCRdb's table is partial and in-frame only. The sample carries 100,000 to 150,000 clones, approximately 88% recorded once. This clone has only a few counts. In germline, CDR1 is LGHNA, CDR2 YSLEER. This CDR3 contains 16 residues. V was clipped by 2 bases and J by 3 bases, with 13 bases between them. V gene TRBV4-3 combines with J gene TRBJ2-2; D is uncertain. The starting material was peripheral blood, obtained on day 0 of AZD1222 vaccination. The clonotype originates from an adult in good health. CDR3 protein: CASSQSDTTYTGELFF. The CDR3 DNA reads TGCGCCAGCAGCCAAAGCGACACAACCTACACCGGGGAGCTGTTTTTT.